The 21 T cell receptor beta chains reported below all come from one sample, sequenced in a study of cytomegalovirus exposure and HLA in healthy donors. The PCR had 60 Vbeta and 13 Jbeta primers. Clones were sequenced by immunoSEQ multiplex PCR, and TCRdb holds only the in-frame ones, with some missing. The data contain around 180,000 clones, 65% to 85% of them singletons. Specimen: PBMCs. These receptors were obtained from a man younger than 35 in good health and CMV-seronegative.

V is TRBV4-3 and J is TRBJ2-1; 7 nucleotides align to TRBD1. Germline V gene data show CDR1 as LGHNA and CDR2 as YSLEER. CDR3 size: 18 residues. The J segment lost 0 bases and the V segment lost 1 base, leaving 9 bases of the junction unmatched. DNA of the CDR3: TGCGCCAGCAGCCAAGCCCTGGGACAGACAAGCTCCTACAATGAGCAGTTCTTC. This codes for CASSQALGQTSSYNEQFF.

This clone appeared a few times. The chain is built from TRBV2 and TRBJ2-1; 9 positions agree with TRBD2. The junction had 12 bases not matched to a gene; V was cut back by 1 base and J by 8 bases. The germline gives CDR1 SNHLY, CDR2 FYNNEI. There are 17 residues in the CDR3. CDR3 in amino acids: CASSEVGGGLAVHEQFF. CDR3 DNA: TGTGCCAGCAGTGAAGTGGGAGGGGGACTAGCTGTCCATGAGCAGTTCTTC.

The chain has TRBV19 and TRBJ1-1, with TRBD1 matching 8 bases. The CDR3 runs to 13 residues. The V segment lost 9 bases and the J segment 0 bases; nucleotides outside the gene matches: 3. Germline V gene data show CDR1 as LNHDA and CDR2 as SQIVND (reference sequence). CDR3 loop: CASLDRVNTEAFF. Here the CDR3 DNA reads TGTGCCAGCCTGGACAGGGTGAACACTGAAGCTTTCTTT.

The chain employs TRBV9 and TRBJ2-7; 11 bases agree with TRBD2. The trim removed 2 bases at V and 2 bases at J, leaving 0 bases unmatched. The CDR3 covers 14 residues. CDR1 and CDR2 from the germline V gene are SGDLS and YYNGEE. CDR3 in amino acids: CASSVSGRAYEQYF. CDR3 DNA sequence: TGTGCCAGCAGCGTTAGCGGGAGGGCCTACGAGCAGTACTTC.

Here the CDR3 reads CASSAGFEKLFF. In DNA form, the CDR3 reads TGTGCCAGCAGCGCGGGATTTGAAAAACTGTTTTTT. The rearrangement joins TRBV28 to TRBJ1-4; unclear D gene. The CDR3 runs 12 residues. Germline-derived CDR1 and CDR2 are MDHEN and SYDVKM. Trimming shortened V by 6 bases and J by 7 bases, and 9 bases separated the two germline ends.

This sequence joins TRBV28 and TRBJ2-7; tentatively, D is TRBD1 (6 bases). Germline assignment: CDR1 MDHEN and CDR2 SYDVKM. Between the trimmed V and J ends, which lost 6 bases and 11 bases, there was a span of 20 bases. This CDR3 has 13 amino acids. CDR3 DNA: TGTGCCAGCAGGGGACAAGGTTTTCCTCTGGAGTACTTC. This codes for CASRGQGFPLEYF.

The rearrangement links TRBV9 to TRBJ2-3, with 9 positions matching TRBD2. The CDR3 sequence is 15 residues long. V lost 4 bases, J lost 5 bases, and 8 bases stayed unmatched. The V gene's germline CDR1 is SGDLS and CDR2 YYNGEE. CDR3: CASSMGGRVKDTQYF. DNA for the CDR3: TGTGCCAGCAGCATGGGCGGGAGGGTGAAAGATACGCAGTATTTT. Combining the CDR3 with reference TRBV9 and TRBJ2-3 gives the whole variable domain DSGVTQTPKHLITATGQRVTLRCSPRSGDLSVYWYQQSLDQGLQFLIQYYNGEERAKGNILERFSAQQFPDLHSELNLSSLELGDSALYFCASSMGGRVKDTQYFGPGTRLTVL.

This CDR3 is CASSPLGGGLNTEAFF. CDR3 nucleotide sequence: TGTGCCAGCTCACCGCTCGGGGGAGGTCTGAACACTGAAGCTTTCTTT. V usage is TRBV18 and J usage is TRBJ1-1; TRBD1 might be the D (5 bases). The CDR3 is 16 residues long. V was shortened by 3 bases and J by 0 bases, with 14 bases between the two germline ends. Germline CDR1 is KGHSH and CDR2 is LQKENI.

The V call is TRBV7-2, the J call TRBJ2-7, with D perhaps matching TRBD2 (7 bases). The CDR3 runs 18 residues. With 1 base removed from V and 4 bases from J, the gap between germline ends came to 23 bases. The germline gives CDR1 SGHTA, CDR2 FQGNSA. DNA for the CDR3: TGTGCCAGCAGCTTAGAGGGGGACTACGGGATTATGTCGTACGAGCAGTACTTC. This translates into CASSLEGDYGIMSYEQYF.

The V gene is TRBV18, the J gene TRBJ2-7; 10 bases align to TRBD2. The CDR3 is made up of 16 amino acids. Germline CDR1 reads KGHSH; CDR2 reads LQKENI. V shed 3 bases and J 1 base; nucleotides not matched to a gene: 6. DNA of the CDR3: TGTGCCAGCTCACCCCTCCCTAGCGGGGGATCCTACGAGCAGTACTTC. Translation: CASSPLPSGGSYEQYF.

CDR3: CAITQGSSTDTQYF. DNA for the CDR3: TGTGCCATCACGCAGGGATCTAGCACAGATACGCAGTATTTT. V is TRBV10-3 and J is TRBJ2-3; a possible D gene is TRBD1 (5 bases). Trimming removed 7 bases at V and 0 bases at J, with 11 bases between. Germline loops: CDR1 ENHRY, CDR2 SYGVKD. CDR3 size: 14 residues.

This clone was seen a few times. V and J are TRBV11-2 and TRBJ2-3, with 8 bases fitting TRBD2. The CDR3 is made up of 15 amino acids. The V gene end was trimmed by 5 bases and the J gene end by 0 bases; junction bases not matched to a gene: 4. Germline values: CDR1 SGHAT, CDR2 FQNNGV. This CDR3 reads CASSHSGGSTDTQYF. The CDR3 DNA follows: TGTGCCAGCAGCCACAGCGGGGGAAGCACAGATACGCAGTATTTT.

The chain is built from TRBV30 and TRBJ1-4; 9 nucleotides match TRBD1. Germline-derived CDR1 and CDR2 are GTSNPN and SVGIG (reference sequence). This CDR3 comprises 16 residues. With V trimmed by 0 bases and J by 5 bases, 7 bases remained unmatched. CDR3 protein: CAWSVRGTGGNEKLFF. DNA of the CDR3: TGTGCCTGGAGTGTACGGGGAACAGGGGGCAATGAAAAACTGTTTTTT. The whole variable domain, filled in from reference TRBV30 and TRBJ1-4, reads SQTIHQWPATLVQPVGSPLSLECTVEGTSNPNLYWYRQAAGRGLQLLFYSVGIGQISSEVPQNLSASRPQDRQFILSSKKLLLSDSGFYLCAWSVRGTGGNEKLFFGSGTQLSVL.

This clone was seen a handful of times. The CDR3: CASSTRQGSEKLFF. The CDR3, as DNA: TGTGCCAGCAGTACCCGACAGGGATCCGAAAAACTGTTTTTT. The chain couples TRBV28 to TRBJ1-4; 7 positions agree with TRBD1. The CDR3 is made up of 14 amino acids. Unmatched junction bases numbered 8, after V lost 5 bases and J lost 8 bases. From germline, CDR1 is MDHEN and CDR2 SYDVKM.

This clone has just one count. V usage is TRBV2 and J usage is TRBJ2-1; tentatively, D is TRBD1 (6 bases). Looked up from germline, CDR1 is SNHLY and CDR2 is FYNNEI. V lost 9 bases and J lost 3, with 9 bases in between. This CDR3 has 12 residues. The CDR3 spells CARGHDYNEQFF. Here the CDR3 DNA reads TGTGCCAGGGGACACGACTACAATGAGCAGTTCTTC.

This chain uses TRBV5-1 with TRBJ2-7; 9 bases agree with TRBD1. V trimming: 7 bases; J trimming: 1 base; junction bases outside the gene matches: 3. The CDR3 length is 13 residues. Looked up from germline, CDR1 is SGHRS and CDR2 is YFSETQ. The CDR3 spells CASRDRDSYEQYF. The CDR3 region has the DNA TGCGCCAGCCGGGACAGGGATTCCTACGAGCAGTACTTC.

The chain recombines TRBV7-6 with TRBJ1-1; 7 positions agree with TRBD1. V was pared by 5 bases and J by 1 base, with 4 bases of the junction left unmatched. The CDR3 contains 14 residues. CDR1 and CDR2 (germline): SGHVS, FNYEAQ. As DNA, the CDR3 is TGTGCCAGCAGCCCTCAGGGGGGGAACACTGAAGCTTTCTTT. As protein: CASSPQGGNTEAFF. Full variable domain (rest looked up from reference TRBV7-6 and TRBJ1-1): GAGVSQSPRYKVTKRGQDVALRCDPISGHVSLYWYRQALGQGPEFLTYFNYEAQQDKSGLPNDRFSAERPEGSISTLTIQRTEQRDSAMYRCASSPQGGNTEAFFGQGTRLTVV.

The V gene is TRBV23-1, the J gene TRBJ1-5, with D perhaps TRBD1 (5 bases). Being an ORF, TRBV23-1 has a function that is uncertain. There are 18 residues in the CDR3. With 0 bases removed from V and 6 bases from J, the gap between germline ends came to 21 bases. The CDR3 DNA reads TGCGCCAGCAGTCAATCGATTTTTTACGCAGGGATGAGTCAGCCCCAGCATTTT. Its protein product is CASSQSIFYAGMSQPQHF.

In this sample, this clone turned up once. The chain recombines TRBV7-2 with TRBJ1-2; D is possibly TRBD1 (5 bases). The V and J ends lost 5 bases and 3 bases respectively, with 13 bases between them. This CDR3 comprises 14 residues. Germline V CDR1 and CDR2: SGHTA, FQGNSA. The CDR3 loop is CASSTRGAYYGYTF. The CDR3 nucleotides read TGTGCCAGCAGCACCCGCGGGGCTTACTATGGCTACACCTTC.

The chain joins TRBV5-4 to TRBJ2-7; 7 nucleotides match TRBD1. Germline lookup yields CDR1 SGHNT and CDR2 YYREEE (reference sequence). V shed 3 bases and J 6 bases; nucleotides not matched to a gene: 6. The CDR3 is 13 residues long. This CDR3 is CASSYRDRVEQYF. Written as DNA, the CDR3 is TGTGCCAGCAGCTACCGAGACAGGGTCGAGCAGTACTTC.

The V and J genes are TRBV7-9 and TRBJ1-5; 8 bases are shared with TRBD1. This CDR3 contains 14 residues. V lost 1 base and J lost 5; bases outside the gene matches: 1. Germline V CDR1 and CDR2: SEHNR, FQNEAQ (reference sequence). CDR3 sequence (DNA): TGTGCCAGCAGCTTAGGGACAGGGTATCAGCCCCAGCATTTT. Translation: CASSLGTGYQPQHF.